This entry concerns a single T cell receptor (beta chain). It lacks a known antigen. One base away there is no much larger clone; base qualities are not given. This entry is derived from a study of blood T cells in healthy people across ages (dated by TCRdb to the mid-2010s). Concerning the study at large: In model experiments, template switching captured roughly one uniquely barcoded TCR beta cDNA molecule for every two T cells. Using deep sequencing normalized with unique cDNA molecular identifiers, the study measured how TCR beta repertoire diversity changes with age. Donors were grouped into four age groups: young (average 16 years), middle-aged (about 38), aged (approximately 58) and long-lived (roughly 80). To avoid experimental bias, donors of different ages were distributed randomly across sequencing lanes. For two donors (one aged 18 to 29 and one aged 80 or older), the study analyzed two additional independent replicas of 1 million unique cDNA reads from the same blood draw.

Points the paper makes about the study in general: Estimates of total diversity from one million sequenced T cells were regarded as lower bounds and underestimates. Because profiling used bulk unsorted PBMCs, naive and antigen-experienced compartments could not be compared conclusively. Observed TCR beta diversity per million T cells fell roughly linearly with age, and a significant reduction was already apparent by age roughly 40. Donor CMV infection status was unknown, potentially confounding age-related changes in expanded clonotypes. The percentage of naive T cells measured by flow cytometry correlated strongly with observed TCR beta diversity. Compared with the aged group, the long-lived group had more naive CD4+ T cells, fewer expanded clones and increased TCR diversity, suggesting age selection.

The CDR3 spans 15 residues, from the cysteine through the phenylalanine. Of all the DNA, just the CDR3 is kept, 45 bases in frame from base 1. V lost 2 bases and J lost 4 bases; the stretch between them is 14 bases long. Looking up the germline V gene yields CDR1 SGHTA and CDR2 FQGNSA. Donors were a few dozen systemically healthy Caucasian individuals from Russia aged roughly 6 to 100 years. Each donor gave 8 to 10 milliliters of peripheral blood, drawn into EDTA-treated Vacutainer tubes. Ficoll-Paque density-gradient centrifugation was used to isolate PBMCs, with at least 6.5 million per sample. Trizol reagent was used to extract total RNA from PBMCs, with at least 6 micrograms per sample. For every donor, an aliquot of PBMCs went through flow cytometry to measure the percentages of naive CD45RAhigh/CD27high T cells. The library was obtained by 5' RACE. The instrument given in TCRdb is Illumina HiSeq 2500. A second PCR of roughly 7 to 11 cycles was performed with a sample-barcoded 5' primer and a J-beta primer mix. A template-switch 5' adaptor carrying 12 random nucleotides introduced a unique molecular identifier onto each TCR beta cDNA molecule. At least 2.5 million CDR3-containing paired-end reads were obtained from each sample. The Mint cDNA synthesis kit, primed by a TRBC-specific oligonucleotide, was used to synthesize first-strand cDNA from all RNA. Following uracil-DNA glycosylase treatment, a first 18-cycle PCR with universal primers M1SS and BC2_uni_R was performed on all cDNA. The study's own analysis went as follows. Normalization of each sample was performed by random selection of 1 million high-quality reads, each carrying a distinct molecular identifier. Instead of being binned into consensus sequences, reads that shared molecular identifiers were thrown out. MiTCR, set to a Q25 quality threshold and the strictest error-elimination algorithm, was used for CDR3 identification, clonotype clustering and error correction. A nonparametric unseen species model with Euler transformation was used to estimate a lower bound on total TCR beta diversity. TCRdb ran its own pipeline on the public reads, namely fastp trimming at Q25 and MiXCR clone calling, and kept in-frame beta chains. Here each entry gathers all rows of one CDR3 protein and keeps the most common genes and DNA. Here the V and J calls rest on TCRdb's processing, not on the authors' analysis. The sample records 500,000 to 600,000 distinct CDR3 sequences, approximately 30% of which are singletons. The ten biggest clones cover 18% of the sample.

This receptor was taken from a woman in her 70s in good health. The chain employs TRBV7-2 and TRBJ1-1, with TRBD1 as a weak D call on 5 bases. Sequences were obtained from blood. For the CDR3, the sequence is CASSLRRDPRTEAFF. The DNA sequence reads TGTGCCAGCAGCTTAAGAAGGGACCCACGCACTGAAGCTTTCTTT.